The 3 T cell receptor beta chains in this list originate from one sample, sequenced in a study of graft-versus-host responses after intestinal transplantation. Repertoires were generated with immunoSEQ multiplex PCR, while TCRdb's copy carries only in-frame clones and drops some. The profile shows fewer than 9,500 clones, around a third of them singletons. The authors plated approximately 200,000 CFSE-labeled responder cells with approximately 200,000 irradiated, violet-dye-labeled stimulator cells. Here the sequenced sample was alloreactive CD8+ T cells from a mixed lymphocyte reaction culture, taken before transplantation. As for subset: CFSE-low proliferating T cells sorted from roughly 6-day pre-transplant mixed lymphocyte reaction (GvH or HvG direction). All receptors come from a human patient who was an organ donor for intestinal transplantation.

The CDR3 DNA is TGTGCCAGCAGCTTAGTTGCGGCAACCCTTCCCTACGAGCAGTACTTC. Translation: CASSLVAATLPYEQYF. J is TRBJ2-7 and V is TRBV7-6, with no clear D. Trimming took off 1 base at V and 2 bases at J, with 15 bases between the two ends. The germline V gene encodes CDR1 SGHVS and CDR2 FNYEAQ. The length of the CDR3 is 16 residues.

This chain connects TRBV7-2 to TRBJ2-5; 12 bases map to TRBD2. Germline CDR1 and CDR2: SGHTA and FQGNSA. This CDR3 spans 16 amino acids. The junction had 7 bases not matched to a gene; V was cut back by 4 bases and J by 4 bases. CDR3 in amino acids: CASSSSSGGAGETQYF. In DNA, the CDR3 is TGTGCCAGCAGCTCCTCTAGCGGGGGGGCCGGAGAGACCCAGTACTTC. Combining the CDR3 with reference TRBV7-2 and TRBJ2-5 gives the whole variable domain GAGVSQSPSNKVTEKGKDVELRCDPISGHTALYWYRQSLGQGLEFLIYFQGNSAPDKSGLPSDRFSAERTGGSVSTLTIQRTQQEDSAVYLCASSSSSGGAGETQYFGPGTRLLVL.

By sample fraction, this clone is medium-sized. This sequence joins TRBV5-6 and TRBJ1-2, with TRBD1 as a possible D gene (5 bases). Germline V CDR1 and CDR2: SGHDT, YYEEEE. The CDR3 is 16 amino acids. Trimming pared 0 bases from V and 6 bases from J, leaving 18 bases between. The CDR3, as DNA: TGTGCCAGCAGCTTGGCCAATCCGGGGGTCGGGGATGGCTACACCTTC. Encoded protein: CASSLANPGVGDGYTF.